There are a few counts of the clone carrying this T cell receptor beta chain. The antigen is unknown. The V segment lost 5 bases and the J segment 5 bases; nucleotides outside the gene matches: 4. Per the germline V gene, CDR1 is SGHVS and CDR2 is FNYEAQ. CDR3 length: 14 amino acids. The sample comes from a study of cytomegalovirus exposure and HLA in healthy donors. Study findings and constraints: The records held CMV serostatus as the only immune exposure information. The study flagged some 170 TCR beta chains as cytomegalovirus-associated. In vitro confirmation showed a few CMV-associated chains to be CMV antigen specific. One variant, a missense change in DCLRE1C, was linked in a later analysis to TCR beta V- and J-gene trimming.

This PCR relied on a set of 60 Vbeta primers and 13 Jbeta primers. Only in-frame clones appear in the TCRdb table, and some are missing; sequencing was by immunoSEQ multiplex PCR. The sample shows around 130,000 clones, around four fifths of them seen only once. The sequencing sample was made of PBMCs. The V call is TRBV7-6, the J call TRBJ2-1; TRBD2 matches at 9 bases. The receptor was isolated from a male donor in good health and CMV-seropositive. The CDR3: CASSMTSGHNEQFF. In nucleotides, the CDR3 is TGTGCCAGCAGCATGACTAGCGGACACAATGAGCAGTTCTTC.